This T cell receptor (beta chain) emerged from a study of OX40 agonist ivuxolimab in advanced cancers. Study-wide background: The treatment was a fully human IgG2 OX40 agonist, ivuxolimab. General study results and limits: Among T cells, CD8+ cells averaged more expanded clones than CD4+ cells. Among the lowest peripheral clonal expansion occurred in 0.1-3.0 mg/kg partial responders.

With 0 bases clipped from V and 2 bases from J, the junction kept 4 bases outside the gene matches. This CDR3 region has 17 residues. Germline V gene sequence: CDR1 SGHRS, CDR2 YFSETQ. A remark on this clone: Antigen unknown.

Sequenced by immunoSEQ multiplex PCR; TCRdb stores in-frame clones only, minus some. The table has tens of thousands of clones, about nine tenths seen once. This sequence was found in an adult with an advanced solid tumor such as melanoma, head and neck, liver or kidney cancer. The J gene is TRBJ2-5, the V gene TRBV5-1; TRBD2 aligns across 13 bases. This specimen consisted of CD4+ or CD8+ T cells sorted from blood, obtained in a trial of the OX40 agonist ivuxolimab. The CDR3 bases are TGCGCCAGCAGCTTGGGGGGACTAGCGGGATCTCAAGAGACCCAGTACTTC. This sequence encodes CASSLGGLAGSQETQYF.